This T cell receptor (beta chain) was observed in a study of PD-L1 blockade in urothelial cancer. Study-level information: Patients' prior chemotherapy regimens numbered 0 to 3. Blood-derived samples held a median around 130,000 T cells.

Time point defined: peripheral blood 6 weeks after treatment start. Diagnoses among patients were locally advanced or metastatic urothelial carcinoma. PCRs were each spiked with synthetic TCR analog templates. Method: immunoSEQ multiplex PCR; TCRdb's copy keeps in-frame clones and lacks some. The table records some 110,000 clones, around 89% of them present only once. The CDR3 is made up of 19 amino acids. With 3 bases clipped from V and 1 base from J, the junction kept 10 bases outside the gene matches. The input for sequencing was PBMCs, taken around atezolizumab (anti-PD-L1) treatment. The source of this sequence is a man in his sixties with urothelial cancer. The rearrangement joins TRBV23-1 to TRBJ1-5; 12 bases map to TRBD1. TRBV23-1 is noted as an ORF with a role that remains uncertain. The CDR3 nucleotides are TGCGCCAGCAGTCATAGGGGGACAGGGGGCGTACGGAGCAATCAGCCCCAGCATTTT. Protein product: CASSHRGTGGVRSNQPQHF.